The 29 T cell receptor beta chains given below trace back to one sample, sequenced in a study of blood T cell repertoires in COVID-19 (TCRdb year 2020). Library prep was done by the immunoSEQ multiplex PCR assay. This is the immuneACCESS table as TCRdb keeps it, with only in-frame sequences that have V and J called. A part of the clones is gone; compared with another copy, unresolved V genes explain less than half, and the rest is unexplained. This sample holds around 230,000 clones; about nine tenths were observed only once. The biggest ten clones account for just over 0.7% of the sample. The specimen was peripheral blood. These receptors were taken from a man aged 40-49 years with acute or convalescent COVID-19.

The gene calls are TRBV6-4 and TRBJ1-1; 8 positions match TRBD1. J gave up 2 bases and V 6 bases, and 5 bases lay outside the gene matches. In germline, CDR1 is MRHNA, CDR2 SNTAGT. CDR3 length equals 14 residues. CDR3 sequence: CASRQGAVNTEAFF. The CDR3 DNA follows: TGTGCCAGCAGGCAGGGGGCAGTTAACACTGAAGCTTTCTTT.

The J gene is TRBJ1-4, the V gene TRBV3-1 (or the pseudogene TRBV3-2), with a weak D call TRBD1 (5 bases). The CDR3 is 17 amino acids. Germline CDR1 and CDR2: LGHDT and YNNKEL (reference sequence). The ends were cut back, 4 bases at V and 3 bases at J, with 18 bases in the middle. This chain's CDR3 is CASSRQGTGGPNEKLFF. The CDR3 DNA sequence: TGTGCCAGCAGCCGTCAGGGTACCGGCGGCCCTAATGAAAAACTGTTTTTT.

The chain recombines TRBV9 with TRBJ2-1; D is uncertain. This CDR3 comprises 16 residues. Trimming cost V 3 bases and J 3 bases, with 16 bases left between them. Germline CDR1 SGDLS, CDR2 YYNGEE. CDR3 coding DNA: TGTGCCAGCAGCGGAGAATTGGTCTTAAACTACAATGAGCAGTTCTTC. Protein sequence: CASSGELVLNYNEQFF.

The gene calls are TRBV19 and TRBJ1-1; D gene uncertain. Per the germline V gene, CDR1 is LNHDA and CDR2 is SQIVND (reference sequence). The CDR3 is 14 residues long. V was trimmed by 3 bases and J by 5 bases, leaving 13 bases between them. The CDR3 loop reads CASSIYRRGTEAFF. The CDR3 coding sequence is TGTGCCAGTAGTATCTATCGTCGGGGAACTGAAGCTTTCTTT.

This chain links TRBV11-2 with TRBJ2-7; D may be TRBD1 (5 bases). The CDR3 spans 14 residues. Germline V gene data show CDR1 as SGHAT and CDR2 as FQNNGV. With 1 base removed from V and 4 bases from J, the gap between germline ends came to 11 bases. The CDR3 loop reads CASSLGQPYYEQYF. The CDR3, as DNA: TGTGCCAGCAGCTTAGGACAGCCTTATTACGAGCAGTACTTC.

The J gene is TRBJ2-5, the V gene TRBV27, with D tentatively TRBD1 (6 bases). CDR3 length: 13 residues. V dropped 6 bases and J dropped 5 bases, with 13 bases sitting between them. Germline V lookup: CDR1 MNHEY, CDR2 SMNVEV (reference sequence). The CDR3 DNA follows: TGTGCCAGCAGGATACAGGGACGGGAGACCCAGTACTTC. Residues: CASRIQGRETQYF.

CDR3: CASSYDRAGGYEQFF. CDR3 nucleotides: TGTGCCAGCAGTTACGACCGCGCAGGGGGCTATGAGCAGTTCTTC. V is TRBV6-5 and J is TRBJ2-1, with TRBD1 matching over 8 bases. The junction had 8 bases not matched to a gene; V was cut back by 2 bases and J by 8 bases. This CDR3 region has 15 residues. Germline lookup yields CDR1 MNHEY and CDR2 SVGAGI.

J is TRBJ1-2 and V is TRBV29-1; tentative D call: TRBD1 (5 bases). Germline CDR1 and CDR2: SQVTM and ANQGSEA. The CDR3 extends over 12 amino acids. Trimming shortened V by 4 bases and J by 7 bases, and 13 bases separated the two germline ends. CDR3 sequence reads: CSVVGGDGGYTF. The CDR3 DNA reads TGCAGCGTTGTTGGAGGGGACGGTGGCTACACCTTC.

The chain joins TRBV19 to TRBJ1-3, with 8 bases lining up with TRBD1. This CDR3 is built from 16 residues. Losses at the gene ends were 4 bases for V and 0 bases for J; bases not matched to a gene: 5. CDR1 is LNHDA, CDR2 SQIVND, per germline (reference sequence). Here the CDR3 DNA reads TGTGCCAGTAGTAGGGACAGGAGAAGCTCTGGAAACACCATATATTTT. Translated, it gives CASSRDRRSSGNTIYF.

This clone was counted only a few times. The chain is built from TRBV6-6 and TRBJ1-1; no clear D gene. Deletions cut 7 bases from V and 7 bases from J, with 22 bases between. Germline values: CDR1 MNHNY, CDR2 SVGAGI (reference sequence). The CDR3 totals 15 residues. DNA of the CDR3: TGTGCCAGCACCCCGAGGGAAGGCCGGTTGAATGAAGCTTTCTTT. Its protein product is CASTPREGRLNEAFF.

Points on this clone: One end of the junction varies from germline; a read error may be responsible. The chain uses TRBV30 and TRBJ1-4; D remains ambiguous. Germline V CDR1 and CDR2: GTSNPN, SVGIG (reference sequence). The CDR3 consists of 13 residues. The CDR3 is CAWSPKTPRGKGF. In DNA, the CDR3 is TGTGCCTGGAGCCCCAAAACCCCGCGGGGTAAAGGATTT.

This clone was seen once. This chain connects TRBV27 to TRBJ1-1, with a tentative D call TRBD1 (5 bases). V was cut by 1 base and J by 1 base, with 16 bases left in between. CDR1 MNHEY and CDR2 SMNVEV come from the germline V gene (reference sequence). This CDR3 comprises 17 residues. The CDR3 region is CASSLLSGGDGNTEAFF. The CDR3 DNA reads TGTGCCAGCAGTTTATTAAGTGGGGGGGACGGGAACACTGAAGCTTTCTTT.

The CDR3 DNA follows: TGTGCCAGCAGTTATATACAGTATACGCAGTATTTT. It yields the protein CASSYIQYTQYF. The V and J genes are TRBV6-9 and TRBJ2-3; D unclear. Germline V CDR1 and CDR2: MNHGY, SVAAGI. Trimming cost V 2 bases and J 7 bases, with 7 bases left between them. The CDR3 totals 12 residues.

The gene calls are TRBV4-2 and TRBJ2-7; D uncertain. The germline CDR1 and CDR2 sequences are LGHNA and YNFKEQ. There are 14 residues in the CDR3. V was trimmed by 0 bases and J by 2 bases, leaving 8 bases between them. Here the CDR3 reads CASSQDAEPYEQYF. The CDR3 bases are TGTGCCAGCAGCCAAGATGCGGAACCCTACGAGCAGTACTTC.

The chain joins TRBV29-1 to TRBJ1-5; D is perhaps TRBD1 (5 bases). The CDR3 is 11 residues long. Germline values: CDR1 SQVTM, CDR2 ANQGSEA. V gave up 4 bases and J gave up 11 bases, with 12 bases separating them. This chain's CDR3 is CSVVQGTAQHF. The CDR3 DNA sequence: TGCAGCGTTGTTCAGGGAACGGCCCAGCATTTT.

The count of this clone is one. The gene calls are TRBV19 and TRBJ1-2, with D perhaps matching TRBD1 (5 bases). Germline V gives CDR1 LNHDA, CDR2 SQIVND (reference sequence). The V gene lost 3 bases and the J gene lost 3 bases, with 8 bases spanning the gap. The CDR3 covers 13 residues. The CDR3 DNA reads as TGTGCCAGTAGTATTGCCAGGGACTATGGCTACACCTTC. Amino acids: CASSIARDYGYTF.

The chain joins TRBV16 to TRBJ1-2; D not certain. Per the germline V gene, CDR1 is KGHSY and CDR2 is FQNENV. This CDR3 is built from 14 residues. V gave up 1 base and J gave up 3 bases, with 9 bases separating them. In DNA, the CDR3 is TGTGCCAGCAGCCAATTCGTATCCGACTATGGCTACACCTTC. Translating it yields CASSQFVSDYGYTF. Based on the CDR3 plus reference TRBV16 and TRBJ1-2, the full variable domain is GEEVAQTPKHLVRGEGQKAKLYCAPIKGHSYVFWYQQVLKNEFKFLISFQNENVFDETGMPKERFSAKCLPNSPCSLEIQATKLEDSAVYFCASSQFVSDYGYTFGSGTRLTVV.

This rearrangement joins TRBV28 to TRBJ1-4, with 7 nucleotides matching TRBD1. Germline CDR1 is MDHEN and CDR2 is SYDVKM. Unmatched junction bases numbered 6, after V lost 6 bases and J lost 5 bases. The CDR3 is 14 amino acids. The CDR3 coding sequence is TGTGCCAGCAGGCCCGGGACAGTCAATGAAAAACTGTTTTTT. It encodes CASRPGTVNEKLFF.

This clone was seen only a few times. The gene calls are TRBV6-5 and TRBJ1-3; 8 nucleotides align to TRBD1. The CDR3 spans 16 residues. Unmatched junction bases numbered 8, after V lost 3 bases and J lost 4 bases. The germline gives CDR1 MNHEY, CDR2 SVGAGI. CDR3 amino acids: CASSYKTGATGNTIYF. As DNA, the CDR3 is TGTGCCAGCAGTTATAAGACAGGGGCTACCGGAAACACCATATATTTT.

This clone was detected only a few times. The V call is TRBV10-1, the J call TRBJ1-2; weak D call: TRBD1 (6 bases). The CDR3 covers 17 residues. Trimming removed 2 bases at V and 3 bases at J, with 19 bases between. Germline CDR1 reads WNHNN; CDR2 reads SYGVQD (reference sequence). CDR3 sequence: CASSEGSLDSLYYGYTF. CDR3 DNA sequence: TGCGCCAGCAGTGAGGGTTCGTTGGACAGCCTCTACTATGGCTACACCTTC.

V and J are TRBV4-3 and TRBJ2-7; 9 nucleotides agree with TRBD2. This CDR3 has 15 amino acids. CDR1 is LGHNA, CDR2 YSLEER, per germline. V dropped 1 base and J dropped 2; count of bases not matched to a gene: 3. The CDR3 protein is CASSQAAGGTYEQYF. The CDR3 DNA reads as TGCGCCAGCAGCCAAGCGGCGGGAGGGACCTACGAGCAGTACTTC.

The chain uses TRBV5-3 and TRBJ1-1; TRBD1 matches at 8 bases. TRBV5-3 is marked as an open reading frame, function uncertain. The J segment lost 7 bases and the V segment lost 1 base, leaving 9 bases of the junction unmatched. The CDR3 totals 15 residues. The CDR3 DNA sequence: TGTGCCAGAAGCTTGCGGGAAGCTGGACAGGGTGAAGCTTTCTTT. Translation: CARSLREAGQGEAFF.

The CDR3 coding sequence is TGTGCCAGCAGTTTGGGGGGTGGCTACACCTTC. Protein product: CASSLGGGYTF. V gene TRBV28 combines with J gene TRBJ1-2; D is perhaps TRBD1 (5 bases). This CDR3 contains 11 residues. Germline-derived CDR1 and CDR2 are MDHEN and SYDVKM. V was pared by 3 bases and J by 7 bases, with 6 bases between.

The chain recombines TRBV2 with TRBJ2-1, with 9 bases lining up with TRBD1. Germline CDR1 reads SNHLY; CDR2 reads FYNNEI. The CDR3 loop spans 16 amino acids. V lost 3 bases to trimming and J lost 7 bases; unmatched junction nucleotides: 10. Written as DNA, the CDR3 is TGTGCCAGCAGTGATGGGGGGGACAGGGCGCTAAATGAGCAGTTCTTC. Its protein is CASSDGGDRALNEQFF. Full variable domain (outside the CDR3, taken from reference TRBV2 and TRBJ2-1): EPEVTQTPSHQVTQMGQEVILRCVPISNHLYFYWYRQILGQKVEFLVSFYNNEISEKSEIFDDQFSVERPDGSNFTLKIRSTKLEDSAMYFCASSDGGDRALNEQFFGPGTRLTVL.

The chain links TRBV9 to TRBJ2-3; weak D call: TRBD1 (5 bases). Germline V CDR1 and CDR2: SGDLS, YYNGEE. The V and J ends lost 3 bases and 4 bases respectively, with 9 bases between them. This CDR3 has 13 residues. The CDR3: CASSDRPADTQYF. As DNA, the CDR3 is TGTGCCAGCAGCGACAGGCCGGCAGATACGCAGTATTTT.

This clone showed up just once. V is TRBV27 and J is TRBJ2-7; D is perhaps TRBD1 (6 bases). The germline V gene encodes CDR1 MNHEY and CDR2 SMNVEV (reference sequence). The CDR3 covers 15 residues. Between the trimmed V and J ends, which lost 3 bases and 2 bases, there was a span of 14 bases. The DNA of the CDR3 is TGTGCCAGCAGTTTTATACAGGGAATCACCTACGAGCAGTACTTC. It encodes CASSFIQGITYEQYF.

This chain uses TRBV2 with TRBJ1-5; no firm D call. Trimming took off 7 bases at V and 4 bases at J, with 17 bases between the two ends. The CDR3 contains 15 residues. Per germline, CDR1 SNHLY and CDR2 FYNNEI. The CDR3 coding sequence is TGTGCCAGCACCCGAAACCGGGGAGGGAATCAGCCCCAGCATTTT. It encodes CASTRNRGGNQPQHF.

The chain couples TRBV2 to TRBJ2-1, with 10 bases lining up with TRBD1. Germline CDR1 and CDR2: SNHLY and FYNNEI. CDR3 length equals 16 residues. V lost 3 bases, J lost 5 bases, and 7 bases stayed unmatched. The CDR3 region is CASSELGTGVHNEQFF. CDR3 sequence (DNA): TGTGCCAGCAGTGAGCTTGGGACAGGGGTCCACAATGAGCAGTTCTTC.

V is TRBV3-1 (or the pseudogene TRBV3-2) and J is TRBJ2-6; TRBD1 agrees at 8 bases. The CDR3 contains 16 residues. V lost 0 bases, J lost 7 bases, and 5 bases stayed unmatched. Per the germline V gene, CDR1 is LGHDT and CDR2 is YNNKEL (reference sequence). In DNA, the CDR3 is TGTGCCAGCAGCCAAGATGCGACAGGGGTCGCCAACGTCCTGACTTTC. This translates into CASSQDATGVANVLTF.